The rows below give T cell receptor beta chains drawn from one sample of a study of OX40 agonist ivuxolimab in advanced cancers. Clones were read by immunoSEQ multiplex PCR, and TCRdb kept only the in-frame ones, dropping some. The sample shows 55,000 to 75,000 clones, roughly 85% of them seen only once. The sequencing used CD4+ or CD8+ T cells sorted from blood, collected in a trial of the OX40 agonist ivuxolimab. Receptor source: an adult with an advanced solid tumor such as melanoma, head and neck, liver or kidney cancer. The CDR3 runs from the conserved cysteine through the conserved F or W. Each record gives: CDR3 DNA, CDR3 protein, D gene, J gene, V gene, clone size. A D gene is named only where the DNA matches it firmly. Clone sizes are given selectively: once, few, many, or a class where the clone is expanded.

CDR3nt: TGTGCCAGCAGCCTCCGATGGGGTGAAAAACTGTTTTTT; CDR3aa: CASSLRWGEKLFF; d_gene: .; j_gene: TRBJ1-4; v_gene: TRBV2; abundance: .
CDR3nt: TGTGCCAGCAGCTTGAAAGGGACTAGCGGTTTCGATACGCAGTATTTT; CDR3aa: CASSLKGTSGFDTQYF; d_gene: TRBD2; j_gene: TRBJ2-3; v_gene: TRBV5-4; abundance: .
CDR3nt: TGTGCCACCGAGGCGCTAGGAGGGGGTGAGCAGTTCTTC; CDR3aa: CATEALGGGEQFF; d_gene: .; j_gene: TRBJ2-1; v_gene: TRBV6-4; abundance: .
CDR3nt: TGTGCCAGCACCCTGGCGGGACCCAACACTGAAGCTTTCTTT; CDR3aa: CASTLAGPNTEAFF; d_gene: .; j_gene: TRBJ1-1; v_gene: TRBV11-2; abundance: .
CDR3nt: TGTGCCAGCAGATCGGGCTATGGCTACACCTTC; CDR3aa: CASRSGYGYTF; d_gene: .; j_gene: TRBJ1-2; v_gene: TRBV6-5; abundance: .
CDR3nt: TGCGCCAGCAGCTTGGAGGGAAGGGAGCCCCAGCATTTT; CDR3aa: CASSLEGREPQHF; d_gene: .; j_gene: TRBJ1-5; v_gene: TRBV5-1; abundance: .
CDR3nt: TGTGCCAGCAGCTTAAATGAAGAGCGGTACTTC; CDR3aa: CASSLNEERYF; d_gene: .; j_gene: TRBJ2-4; v_gene: TRBV7-2; abundance: once
CDR3nt: TGCGCCAGCACTTGGGGGTACGCGGCAGGACTAGTCCGCTACGAGCAGTACTTC; CDR3aa: CASTWGYAAGLVRYEQYF; d_gene: TRBD2; j_gene: TRBJ2-7; v_gene: TRBV5-1; abundance: .
CDR3nt: TGTGCCAGCAGCTTAGAAAGGGCCACTGAAGCTTTCTTT; CDR3aa: CASSLERATEAFF; d_gene: .; j_gene: TRBJ1-1; v_gene: TRBV11-2; abundance: .
CDR3nt: TGTGCCAGCAGCCCCCTCCTCACAGGGGCCAACAATGAGCAGTTCTTC; CDR3aa: CASSPLLTGANNEQFF; d_gene: TRBD1; j_gene: TRBJ2-1; v_gene: TRBV7-3; abundance: .
CDR3nt: TGTGCCAGCAGCTTGCACAGGGACTATGGCTACACCTTC; CDR3aa: CASSLHRDYGYTF; d_gene: .; j_gene: TRBJ1-2; v_gene: TRBV5-6; abundance: .
CDR3nt: TGTGCCAGCAGCCTCAGGGACATTCAGTACTTC; CDR3aa: CASSLRDIQYF; d_gene: .; j_gene: TRBJ2-4; v_gene: TRBV7-9; abundance: few
CDR3nt: TGTGCCAGCTACGGTGGAGGGGGTCAGCCCCAGCATTTT; CDR3aa: CASYGGGGQPQHF; d_gene: .; j_gene: TRBJ1-5; v_gene: TRBV6-1; abundance: .
CDR3nt: TGTGCCAGCAGCCGCCCGGGGGGGGCGGGGAATACGCAGTATTTT; CDR3aa: CASSRPGGAGNTQYF; d_gene: TRBD2; j_gene: TRBJ2-3; v_gene: TRBV7-2; abundance: .
CDR3nt: TGTGCCAGCAGCGGAGGGACAGGACAAGAGACCCAGTACTTC; CDR3aa: CASSGGTGQETQYF; d_gene: TRBD1; j_gene: TRBJ2-5; v_gene: TRBV9; abundance: .
CDR3nt: TGTGCTAGTGGTCGGATGGGGGCATCACACGAGCAGTACTTC; CDR3aa: CASGRMGASHEQYF; d_gene: .; j_gene: TRBJ2-7; v_gene: TRBV12-5; abundance: few
CDR3nt: TGTGCCAGCTCACCTTCCGGGACAGATCGTATTGGGCAGTACTTC; CDR3aa: CASSPSGTDRIGQYF; d_gene: TRBD1; j_gene: TRBJ2-7; v_gene: TRBV18; abundance: .
CDR3nt: TGCGCCAGCAGCCTCGGACTAGCGGGGGGCAATCAAGAGACCCAGTACTTC; CDR3aa: CASSLGLAGGNQETQYF; d_gene: TRBD2; j_gene: TRBJ2-5; v_gene: TRBV5-1; abundance: .
CDR3nt: TGCGCCAGCAGCTACTTACAGGGGAGGACTTTCTTT; CDR3aa: CASSYLQGRTFF; d_gene: TRBD1; j_gene: TRBJ1-1; v_gene: TRBV5-1; abundance: .
CDR3nt: TGTGCCAGCAGCTTTATAGGGTCTAATGAAAAACTGTTTTTT; CDR3aa: CASSFIGSNEKLFF; d_gene: .; j_gene: TRBJ1-4; v_gene: TRBV5-4; abundance: once
CDR3nt: TGCGCCAGCAGCGTCGCTGGCACAGATACGCAGTATTTT; CDR3aa: CASSVAGTDTQYF; d_gene: .; j_gene: TRBJ2-3; v_gene: TRBV5-1; abundance: .
CDR3nt: TGTGCCAGCAGCCCGGAGTACACCGGGGAGCTGTTTTTT; CDR3aa: CASSPEYTGELFF; d_gene: .; j_gene: TRBJ2-2; v_gene: TRBV7-7; abundance: .
CDR3nt: TGTGCCACCAGCAGACCGGGACAGGGCGTAAGCTCCTACGAGCAGTACTTC; CDR3aa: CATSRPGQGVSSYEQYF; d_gene: TRBD1; j_gene: TRBJ2-7; v_gene: TRBV15; abundance: .
CDR3nt: TGTGCCAGCAGCTTAGGACAGTACACTGAAGCTTTCTTT; CDR3aa: CASSLGQYTEAFF; d_gene: .; j_gene: TRBJ1-1; v_gene: TRBV7-9; abundance: .
CDR3nt: TGTGCCAGGACAGGGGCGTCACCCCTCCACTTT; CDR3aa: CARTGASPLHF; d_gene: TRBD1; j_gene: TRBJ1-6; v_gene: TRBV19; abundance: .
CDR3nt: TGTGCCAGCAATCGACAGGGGAGAGGGAGCAATCAGCCCCAGCATTTT; CDR3aa: CASNRQGRGSNQPQHF; d_gene: TRBD1; j_gene: TRBJ1-5; v_gene: TRBV19; abundance: few
CDR3nt: TGTGCCAGCAGCTTGTCGGGACAGGGAGAGACCCAGTACTTC; CDR3aa: CASSLSGQGETQYF; d_gene: TRBD1; j_gene: TRBJ2-5; v_gene: TRBV7-3; abundance: .
CDR3nt: TGTGCCAGCAGCTTACCGCTAGCGGGAGGGCCCTCTAGAAATACGCAGTATTTT; CDR3aa: CASSLPLAGGPSRNTQYF; d_gene: TRBD2; j_gene: TRBJ2-3; v_gene: TRBV7-2; abundance: .
CDR3nt: TGTGCCAGCAGACTAGGGACTAGCGGGGACACAGATACGCAGTATTTT; CDR3aa: CASRLGTSGDTDTQYF; d_gene: TRBD2; j_gene: TRBJ2-3; v_gene: TRBV7-8; abundance: .
CDR3nt: TGTGCCTGGAGTAAGAGCGGGAGAGCAGATACGCAGTATTTT; CDR3aa: CAWSKSGRADTQYF; d_gene: TRBD2; j_gene: TRBJ2-3; v_gene: TRBV30; abundance: few
CDR3nt: TGTGCCAGCAGGCTGACTAGCGGGAGGGCAGGTACGCAGTATTTT; CDR3aa: CASRLTSGRAGTQYF; d_gene: TRBD2; j_gene: TRBJ2-3; v_gene: TRBV6-1; abundance: .
CDR3nt: TGTGCCAGCAGCCGCCTTAACGCAAACACCGGGGAGCTGTTTTTT; CDR3aa: CASSRLNANTGELFF; d_gene: .; j_gene: TRBJ2-2; v_gene: TRBV7-9; abundance: .
CDR3nt: TGTGCCTGGAGTGGAGGGGTTAGCAATCAGCCCCAGCATTTT; CDR3aa: CAWSGGVSNQPQHF; d_gene: .; j_gene: TRBJ1-5; v_gene: TRBV30; abundance: .
CDR3nt: TGTGCCAGCTCGCCTATACAGGGGGTTGGGCAGCCCCAGCATTTT; CDR3aa: CASSPIQGVGQPQHF; d_gene: TRBD1; j_gene: TRBJ1-5; v_gene: TRBV18; abundance: once
CDR3nt: TGTGCCAGCAGCTTGGGACAGGGGCAGGCTTTCTTT; CDR3aa: CASSLGQGQAFF; d_gene: TRBD1; j_gene: TRBJ1-1; v_gene: TRBV7-3; abundance: once
CDR3nt: TGTGCCAGCAGTGAGGGCAACTCCTACGAGCAGTACTTC; CDR3aa: CASSEGNSYEQYF; d_gene: .; j_gene: TRBJ2-7; v_gene: TRBV6-1; abundance: .
CDR3nt: TGTGCCTGGAGGCAGACAGCCGGAGGCACTGAAGCTTTCTTT; CDR3aa: CAWRQTAGGTEAFF; d_gene: .; j_gene: TRBJ1-1; v_gene: TRBV30; abundance: .
CDR3nt: TGTGCCAGCAGCGCGCGGACAGGGACATCCTTCTCTGGAAACACCATATATTTT; CDR3aa: CASSARTGTSFSGNTIYF; d_gene: TRBD1; j_gene: TRBJ1-3; v_gene: TRBV7-2; abundance: .
CDR3nt: TGTGCCAGCAGCTTAGTGCTAGCGGGGACCTACGAGCAGTACTTC; CDR3aa: CASSLVLAGTYEQYF; d_gene: TRBD2; j_gene: TRBJ2-7; v_gene: TRBV11-2; abundance: .
CDR3nt: TGTGCCAGTAGTGTCGCGAGGAATTACAATGAGCAGTTCTTC; CDR3aa: CASSVARNYNEQFF; d_gene: .; j_gene: TRBJ2-1; v_gene: TRBV19; abundance: .
CDR3nt: TGCGCCAGCAGCCCTAGCGGAACCTACGAGCAGTACTTC; CDR3aa: CASSPSGTYEQYF; d_gene: TRBD2; j_gene: TRBJ2-7; v_gene: TRBV10-2; abundance: .
CDR3nt: TGTGCCAGCAGCCCCTGGTTGCAGGGGGCGCTTGGCTACACCTTC; CDR3aa: CASSPWLQGALGYTF; d_gene: TRBD1; j_gene: TRBJ1-2; v_gene: TRBV5-8; abundance: few
CDR3nt: TGTGCCAGCAGTTTTCCGACAGGCCGCTACGAGCAGTACTTC; CDR3aa: CASSFPTGRYEQYF; d_gene: .; j_gene: TRBJ2-7; v_gene: TRBV6-6; abundance: .
CDR3nt: TGCGCCAGCAGCTTGACGGGACCGACGAACACTGAAGCTTTCTTT; CDR3aa: CASSLTGPTNTEAFF; d_gene: .; j_gene: TRBJ1-1; v_gene: TRBV5-1; abundance: .
CDR3nt: TGTGCCAGCAGTTACTCGGTAGGGGGAGGCGAGCAGTACTTC; CDR3aa: CASSYSVGGGEQYF; d_gene: .; j_gene: TRBJ2-7; v_gene: TRBV6-6; abundance: .
CDR3nt: TGTGCCAGCAGTGAATTCACAGATACGCAGTATTTT; CDR3aa: CASSEFTDTQYF; d_gene: .; j_gene: TRBJ2-3; v_gene: TRBV25-1; abundance: .